This TCR beta chain was sequenced in a study of shared clonotypes between healthy human individuals (TCRdb year 2020). In terms of the full investigation: A couple of women and a few men aged 18 to 49 years were included in the cohort. Per donor, three plates each were used for CD4 naive and CD4 memory, two for CD8 naive, and one for CD8 memory. To increase sequencing depth and limit assay-specific biases, different laboratories used diverse techniques to prepare libraries and sequence TCR repertoires. Leukapheresis yielded between about 0.85 and 9 billion PBMCs per donor. Blood TCR repertoires of roughly 5 healthy adults were deeply sequenced to estimate repertoire size and the extent of clonotype sharing between individuals.

The donors were healthy, HIV-negative adults who had no recently reported acute infections or vaccinations. Only Caucasian adults living in Nashville, Tennessee, USA were represented among the donors. CD4+ T cells were enriched through magnetic negative selection, after which naive cells were positively selected on CD45RA and the remaining negative fraction served as the memory subset. After blood collection by leukapheresis, PBMCs were isolated using Ficoll-Histopaque density gradient centrifugation and then cryopreserved in the vapor phase of liquid nitrogen. Purity and quantity of every magnetically sorted T cell population were checked by analytical flow cytometry. Genomic DNA was isolated from each sorted fraction and quantified by UV absorbance on a Nanodrop 2000c. Study-wide findings and limitations: Based on pairwise subsampling, the degree of clonotype sharing among donors was expected to be affected by sequencing depth. Sharing across a few donors was observed for approximately 5% of naive CD4, 3% to 4% of naive CD8, 2.3% of memory CD4, and less than 0.45% of memory CD8 clonotypes. Even with the large sequencing depth, rarefaction of the sorted-subset datasets indicated that sequencing was incomplete. Estimated clonotype richness was generally larger for naive than for memory subsets. The small number of donors limited the genetic and exposure-history diversity represented. Only blood was sampled, and tissue TCR repertoires likely differ from those in blood. Compared with non-shared clonotypes, clonotypes shared by all four sorted-subset donors had higher generation probabilities.

Details on this clone: Its antigen target is currently unknown. No qualities accompany the bases; no much larger clone lies one base away. Other DNA sequences in this specimen translate into the identical CDR3.

CDR1 MNHEY and CDR2 SMNVEV were looked up in the germline V gene (reference sequence). The CDR3 runs 15 amino acids, cysteine and phenylalanine included. The only DNA kept is the CDR3, 45 bases in frame from the first base. Here V drops 5 bases and J drops 5 bases, and the junction holds 7 bases not matched to any gene. Using the deep immunoSEQ assay, TCR CDR3 regions were amplified from genomic DNA by multiplex PCR. Extracted genomic DNA from each cell subset was distributed evenly across all wells of several immunoSEQ 96-well plates, and each plate was treated as a replicate. For sorted subsets, approximately 200 ng of genomic DNA, equivalent to roughly 33,000 T cell genomes, went into each replicate PCR. Purified libraries were quantified with a Qubit 3.0 fluorometer, sized on a Bioanalyzer 2100, and re-quantified with the KAPA Library Quantification kit. Every immunoSEQ 96-well plate was sequenced on a dedicated single-read 150-cycle Illumina NextSeq 550 flow cell. The paper's data handling went like this. Because the immunoSEQ output held only junctional sequences and lacked quality scores, the filtering could not match the filtering applied to full-length reads. Sequences were annotated with PyIR, a Python wrapper for IgBLAST v1.9, using IMGT germline references to assign V/J genes and CDR3. Reads with weak V/J assignments (E-value above 1e-6), missing CDR3, stop codons, out-of-frame junctions, or ambiguous translated residues were removed. V3J clonotypes were defined as sequences sharing the same inferred V gene, J gene, and CDR3 amino acid sequence. The percentage overlap between two repertoires was calculated by dividing the number of shared unique clonotypes by the size of the smaller repertoire. Three approaches were used to assess repertoire richness: RTK rarefaction, the Chao1 estimator, and Recon v2.1 estimates of unobserved clonotypes. Generation probabilities for all TCRbeta clonotypes obtained by the gDNA method from a handful of donors were computed using OLGA. The table was pulled from immuneACCESS by TCRdb, which kept in-frame rearrangements only. Such tables lose some clones; where checked, under half of the loss comes from unresolved V genes, and the rest has no known cause. V and J calls and clone size come straight from that table; D and trimming were deduced from the DNA. The sample table records 2 million to 3 million clones; roughly 93% of these occur just once. The ten largest clonotypes hold 0.36% of the sample.

Material: naive CD4+ T cells from PBMCs. Per the publication, the cell subset or site label means: CD45RA+ positively selected. This clonotype was obtained from a man aged 18-30 years in good health. Some clones in this sample may be carry-over from other donors' samples. The rearrangement combines TRBV27 with TRBJ2-5; 11 central nucleotides agree with TRBD2. The DNA reads TGTGCCAGCAGTCTATTTAGCGGGGGGGTGGAGACCCAGTACTTC. Its coded protein is CASSLFSGGVETQYF.